The entry below gives a single TCR beta chain sequence along with its context. These data come from a study of blood T cell repertoires in COVID-19. V was clipped by 5 bases and J by 0 bases; unmatched bases: 3. Germline assignment: CDR1 SGHVS and CDR2 FNYEAQ. The CDR3 has 16 residues. This table comes from immunoSEQ multiplex PCR, and its TCRdb copy is limited to in-frame clones, with some not included. Of roughly 24,000 clones in the sample, under 90% are singletons; the top ten hold roughly 28%. The receptor comes from an older woman with active COVID-19. The chain joins TRBV7-6 to TRBJ2-2; 10 nucleotides align to TRBD2. The sequenced material came from peripheral blood. The chain's CDR3 is CASSSGTSANTGELFF. CDR3 coding DNA: TGTGCCAGCAGCAGCGGGACTAGCGCGAACACCGGGGAGCTGTTTTTT.